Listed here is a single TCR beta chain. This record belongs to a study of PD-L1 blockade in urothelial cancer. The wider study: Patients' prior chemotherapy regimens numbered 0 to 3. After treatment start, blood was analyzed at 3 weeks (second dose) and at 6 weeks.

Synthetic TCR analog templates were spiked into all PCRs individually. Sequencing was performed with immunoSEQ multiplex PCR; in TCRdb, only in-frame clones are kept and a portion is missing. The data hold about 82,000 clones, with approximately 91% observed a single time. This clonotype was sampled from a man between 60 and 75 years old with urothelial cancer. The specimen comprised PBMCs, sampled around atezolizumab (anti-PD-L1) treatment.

CDR3 DNA sequence: TGTGCCAGCAGTGAACCTGGACAGGGAGGAACAGATACGCAGTATTTT. Protein sequence: CASSEPGQGGTDTQYF. The chain recombines TRBV6-1 with TRBJ2-3; 8 nucleotides agree with TRBD1. There are 16 residues in the CDR3. Looked up from germline, CDR1 is MNHNS and CDR2 is SASEGT. V lost 2 bases and J lost 3; bases outside the gene matches: 7.